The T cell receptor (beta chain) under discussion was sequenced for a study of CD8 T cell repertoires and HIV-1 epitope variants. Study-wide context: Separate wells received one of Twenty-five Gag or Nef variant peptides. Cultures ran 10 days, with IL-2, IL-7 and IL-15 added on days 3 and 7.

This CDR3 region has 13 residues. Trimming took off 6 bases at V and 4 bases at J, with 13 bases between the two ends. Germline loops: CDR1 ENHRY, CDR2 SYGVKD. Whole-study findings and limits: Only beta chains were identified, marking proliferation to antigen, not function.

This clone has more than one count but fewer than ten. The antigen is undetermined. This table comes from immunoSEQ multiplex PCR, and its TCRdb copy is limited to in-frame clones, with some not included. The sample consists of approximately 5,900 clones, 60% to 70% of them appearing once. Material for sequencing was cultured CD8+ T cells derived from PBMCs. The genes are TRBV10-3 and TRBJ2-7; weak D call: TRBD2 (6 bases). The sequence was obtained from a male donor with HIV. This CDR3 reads CAISQEGRYEQYF. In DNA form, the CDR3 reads TGTGCCATCAGCCAGGAGGGTCGGTACGAGCAGTACTTC.